A few counts support the clone carrying this T cell receptor beta chain. Its antigen is not known. The sample originates from a study of beta chain features in type 1 diabetes. Study results and caveats: For cells with high TCR expression, cDNA sequencing could yield over-representation. There was a moderate but significant shortening of TCRB CDR3s in all four CD4+ subsets of Type 1 diabetes patients.

The CDR3 is made up of 15 amino acids. Trimming shortened V by 2 bases and J by 8 bases, and 16 bases separated the two germline ends. In germline, CDR1 is SGHRS, CDR2 YFSETQ. Reverse transcribing all isolated RNA meant expressed TCRB transcripts were sequenced. Libraries were prepared by immunoSEQ multiplex PCR; TCRdb keeps only in-frame clonotypes and omits some of them. The table records 850,000 to 900,000 clones, 15% to 20% of them present only once. The V and J genes are TRBV5-1 and TRBJ2-2; D not resolved. Sequenced material: naive CD4+ T cells from blood. This sequence was found in a woman aged 18-29 years in good health. The CDR3, as DNA: TGCGCCAGCAGCTTCCGACTCGGGCCGTCTGGGGAGCTGTTTTTT. Amino acids: CASSFRLGPSGELFF.